Listed here are 10 T cell receptor beta chains from one sample, sequenced in a study of T cell responses to AZD1222 COVID-19 vaccine. Data came from immunoSEQ multiplex PCR; TCRdb stores just in-frame clones and leaves some out. The table shows 130,000 to 150,000 clones, with approximately 92% occurring only once. The material sequenced was peripheral blood, taken on day 0 of AZD1222 vaccination. The source of these receptors is an adult in good health.

This chain joins TRBV27 and TRBJ2-5; D remains ambiguous. Germline CDR1 MNHEY, CDR2 SMNVEV (reference sequence). The V and J ends lost 2 bases and 5 bases respectively, with 15 bases between them. This CDR3 is built from 15 residues. The CDR3 protein is CASSLGSYDWETQYF. For the CDR3, the DNA is TGTGCCAGCAGTTTAGGATCTTACGATTGGGAGACCCAGTACTTC.

CDR3: CASSEYRTGRTEAFF. The CDR3 nucleotides read TGTGCCAGCAGTGAATATCGGACAGGGCGCACTGAAGCTTTCTTT. The V call is TRBV25-1, the J call TRBJ1-1, with 8 positions matching TRBD1. The germline V gene has CDR1 MGHDK and CDR2 SYGVNS. There are 15 residues in the CDR3. With V trimmed by 0 bases and J by 4 bases, 4 bases remained unmatched. The whole variable domain, filled in from reference TRBV25-1 and TRBJ1-1, reads EADIYQTPRYLVIGTGKKITLECSQTMGHDKMYWYQQDPGMELHLIHYSYGVNSTEKGDLSSESTVSRIRTEHFPLTLESARPSHTSQYLCASSEYRTGRTEAFFGQGTRLTVV.

V gene TRBV3-1 (or the pseudogene TRBV3-2) combines with J gene TRBJ2-1, with TRBD2 matching 11 bases. V was clipped by 3 bases and J by 7 bases; unmatched bases: 5. Germline V gives CDR1 LGHDT, CDR2 YNNKEL (reference sequence). This CDR3 spans 15 amino acids. This chain's CDR3 is CASSHRVAGGNEQFF. The DNA of the CDR3 is TGTGCCAGCAGCCACCGGGTAGCGGGAGGGAATGAGCAGTTCTTC.

The rearrangement joins TRBV5-1 to TRBJ1-5; 7 nucleotides line up with TRBD1. Losses at the gene ends were 4 bases for V and 5 bases for J; bases not matched to a gene: 9. The CDR3 totals 15 residues. Germline values: CDR1 SGHRS, CDR2 YFSETQ. CDR3 sequence (DNA): TGCGCCAGCAGCCCGGGGGACAGACGCGATCAGCCCCAGCATTTT. Amino acid sequence: CASSPGDRRDQPQHF. The full variable domain, completed using reference TRBV5-1 and TRBJ1-5, is KAGVTQTPRYLIKTRGQQVTLSCSPISGHRSVSWYQQTPGQGLQFLFEYFSETQRNKGNFPGRFSGRQFSNSRSEMNVSTLELGDSALYLCASSPGDRRDQPQHFGDGTRLSIL.

Here the CDR3 reads CASSPDGGVYGYTF. For the CDR3, the DNA is TGTGCCAGCAGCCCGGACGGTGGGGTCTATGGCTACACCTTC. V and J are TRBV9 and TRBJ1-2, with D hard to call. The CDR3 covers 14 residues. The germline gives CDR1 SGDLS, CDR2 YYNGEE. V was shortened by 4 bases and J by 4 bases, with 14 bases between the two germline ends. Full variable domain (rest looked up from reference TRBV9 and TRBJ1-2): DSGVTQTPKHLITATGQRVTLRCSPRSGDLSVYWYQQSLDQGLQFLIQYYNGEERAKGNILERFSAQQFPDLHSELNLSSLELGDSALYFCASSPDGGVYGYTFGSGTRLTVV.

J is TRBJ2-7 and V is TRBV19; no clear D gene. Germline values: CDR1 LNHDA, CDR2 SQIVND (reference sequence). The CDR3 is 11 amino acids. The ends were cut back, 3 bases at V and 8 bases at J, with 8 bases in the middle. The CDR3 here is CASSMGTKQYF. The DNA of the CDR3 is TGTGCCAGTAGTATGGGAACAAAGCAGTACTTC.

The count of this clone is one. V gene TRBV15 combines with J gene TRBJ1-5; D uncertain. Per the germline V gene, CDR1 is LNHNV and CDR2 is YYDKDF (reference sequence). The V end lost 0 bases, the J end lost 6 bases, and 12 bases lay between the germline ends. This CDR3 has 15 amino acids. CDR3 DNA: TGTGCCACCAGCAGAGATCGAGATTGGGGTCAGCCCCAGCATTTT. Translation: CATSRDRDWGQPQHF. Full variable domain (remainder filled in from reference TRBV15 and TRBJ1-5): DAMVIQNPRYQVTQFGKPVTLSCSQTLNHNVMYWYQQKSSQAPKLLFHYYDKDFNNEADTPDNFQSRRPNTSFCFLDIRSPGLGDTAMYLCATSRDRDWGQPQHFGDGTRLSIL.

The genes are TRBV6-1 and TRBJ1-2, with 9 bases that match TRBD1. The junction had 2 bases not matched to a gene; V was cut back by 2 bases and J by 4 bases. This CDR3 is built from 14 residues. The V gene's germline CDR1 is MNHNS and CDR2 SASEGT. The CDR3 spells CASSERTGAYGYTF. CDR3 sequence (DNA): TGTGCCAGCAGTGAAAGGACAGGGGCCTATGGCTACACCTTC.

Note on this clone: One end of the junction fails to match germline, which may point to a read error. Other DNA sequences in this sample translate to the same CDR3. This chain joins TRBV24-1 and TRBJ1-5; D not certain. The CDR3 is 12 residues long. The germline gives CDR1 KGHDR, CDR2 SFDVKD. In DNA form, the CDR3 reads TGTGCCACAAGTGATCGAGATCAGCCCCAGCATTTT. This codes for CATSDRDQPQHF.

The table lists this clone with a count of one. This chain connects TRBV10-3 to TRBJ2-7; weak D call: TRBD1 (5 bases). CDR1 is ENHRY and CDR2 is SYGVKD in the germline V gene. This CDR3 has 12 amino acids. Trimming took off 6 bases at V and 5 bases at J, with 11 bases between the two ends. The CDR3 loop is CAISRTDNEQYF. Written as DNA, the CDR3 is TGTGCCATCAGCCGGACGGACAACGAGCAGTACTTC.